This record concerns one T cell receptor beta chain sequence. Per the germline V gene, CDR1 is LNHDA and CDR2 is SQIVND (reference sequence). Trimming took off 8 bases at V and 4 bases at J, with 8 bases between the two ends. The CDR3 is 11 residues long. This sample is drawn from a study of blood T cell repertoires in COVID-19. Turning to the study itself: The United States, Italy and Spain provided the acute and convalescent COVID-19 samples.

Original handling: Estimation of nucleated cell counts was performed using reference gene primer amplification. Generated by immunoSEQ multiplex PCR, the TCRdb table keeps only in-frame clones and is missing some. D and trimming were read from the DNA, whereas the V and J calls and clone size are those reported in that table. The repertoire holds more than 200,000 clones, approximately 80% seen once, with under 4.5% in the top ten. Participants spanned ages roughly 18 to 90 years and resided in 24 US areas. Assignments of participants to cohorts depended upon their own reported clinical history. Material: PBMCs or T cells enriched from blood (not recorded which). The source of this sequence is a man aged 30 to 39 with acute COVID-19. This rearrangement joins TRBV19 to TRBJ1-2; no clear D. DNA for the CDR3: TGTGCCAGTGGAACGGGCTATGGCTACACCTTC. Residues: CASGTGYGYTF. The full variable domain, with the rest looked up from reference TRBV19 and TRBJ1-2, is DGGITQSPKYLFRKEGQNVTLSCEQNLNHDAMYWYRQDPGQGLRLIYYSQIVNDFQKGDIAEGYSVSREKKESFPLTVTSAQKNPTAFYLCASGTGYGYTFGSGTRLTVV.